This record covers a single T cell receptor beta chain. Its cognate antigen is unknown. CDR3 length: 13 amino acids. With 4 bases clipped from V and 4 bases from J, the junction kept 3 bases outside the gene matches. Germline CDR1 SGHRS, CDR2 YFSETQ. Unique molecular identifiers were incorporated when the TCRbeta library was constructed. TCRdb redid the calling of the PCR reads with MiXCR, one entry per CDR3 protein. This sample has under 750,000 distinct CDR3 sequences, with more than 20% found just once. This sample is drawn from a study of T-cell reconstitution after alpha-beta-depleted transplantation in children. Whole-study results and caveats: Hyperexpanded clones declined; after one year, newly produced T cells mostly supplied diversity. Expanded graft clones numbering several hundred reportedly gave rise to alpha-beta T cells about two months after transplant. Some patients' high day-60 TCRbeta diversity was attributed to recipient cells surviving conditioning.

The receptor comes from a boy under two years old who had a stem cell transplant for acute myeloid leukemia, so the T cells may come from the graft donor. The J gene is TRBJ2-3, the V gene TRBV5-1; TRBD1 aligns across 7 bases. Here the sequenced sample was PBMCs, mostly from graft donor cells, taken 360 days after TCRalphabeta/CD19-depleted stem cell transplant. CDR3 sequence (DNA): TGCGCCAGCAGCATAGGACAGGCAGATACGCAGTATTTT. It is translated as CASSIGQADTQYF.